The sequence of this T cell receptor (beta chain) was determined in a study of identical twins. Findings and limits, study-wide: Zero-insertion analyses could be partly confounded by invariant MAIT and iNKT cells.

It was template switching that added a universal primer site, and there were unique molecular identifiers on the cDNA. Each CDR3 protein gets one entry after TCRdb re-called the 5' RACE reads with MiXCR. Among 500,000 to 600,000 distinct CDR3 sequences listed, approximately 22% were seen once. About this clonotype: Its antigen is currently unknown.

These data were also filed under a second study, of T cells expressing NK-cell markers. As that study records: The TCR beta repertoires originated in sorted CD3+CD56+NKG2C+, CD3+CD56+NKG2C- and CD3+CD56-NKG2C+ T cells.

Sequenced: CD4+ T cells sorted from blood. The source of this sequence is a woman younger than 30 in good health.

The CDR3 reads CASSQEGRGSYNEQFF. The CDR3 DNA reads as TGTGCCAGCAGCCAAGAAGGCAGGGGCTCCTACAATGAGCAGTTCTTC. V usage is TRBV3-1 and J usage is TRBJ2-1; D may be TRBD1 (6 bases). CDR3 length: 16 residues. Germline-derived CDR1 and CDR2 are LGHDT and YNNKEL (reference sequence). V lost 0 bases to trimming and J lost 0 bases, with 9 bases between them.